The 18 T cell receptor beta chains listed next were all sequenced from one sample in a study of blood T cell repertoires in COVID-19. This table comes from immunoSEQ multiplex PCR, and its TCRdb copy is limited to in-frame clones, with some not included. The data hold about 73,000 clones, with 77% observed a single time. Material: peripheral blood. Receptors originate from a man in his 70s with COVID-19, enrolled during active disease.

The CDR3 loop is CASSLRFGSGDEKLFF. CDR3 coding DNA: TGTGCCAGCAGCTTAAGGTTCGGTAGCGGAGATGAAAAACTGTTTTTT. V gene TRBV7-8 combines with J gene TRBJ1-4; the D is unclear. The V and J ends lost 2 bases and 6 bases respectively, with 16 bases between them. There are 16 residues in the CDR3. CDR1 is SGHVS and CDR2 is FQNEAQ in the germline V gene. Drawing the rest from reference TRBV7-8 and TRBJ1-4, the complete variable domain is GAGVSQSPRYKVAKRGQDVALRCDPISGHVSLFWYQQALGQGPEFLTYFQNEAQLDKSGLPSDRFFAERPEGSVSTLKIQRTQQEDSAVYLCASSLRFGSGDEKLFFGSGTQLSVL.

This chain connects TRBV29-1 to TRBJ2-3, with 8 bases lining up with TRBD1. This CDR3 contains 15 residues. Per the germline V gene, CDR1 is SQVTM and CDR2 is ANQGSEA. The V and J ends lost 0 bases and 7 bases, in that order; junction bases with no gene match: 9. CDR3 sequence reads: CSVEDQAGGAHTQYF. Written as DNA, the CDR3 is TGCAGCGTTGAAGATCAGGCAGGGGGCGCACATACGCAGTATTTT.

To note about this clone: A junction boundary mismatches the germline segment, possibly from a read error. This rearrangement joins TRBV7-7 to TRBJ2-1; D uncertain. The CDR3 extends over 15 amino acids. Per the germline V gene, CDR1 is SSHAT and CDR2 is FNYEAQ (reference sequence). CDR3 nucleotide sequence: TGTGCTAGCAGTCCAAACTCCGGAGCCTACAATGAGCAGTTCTTC. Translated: CASSPNSGAYNEQFF.

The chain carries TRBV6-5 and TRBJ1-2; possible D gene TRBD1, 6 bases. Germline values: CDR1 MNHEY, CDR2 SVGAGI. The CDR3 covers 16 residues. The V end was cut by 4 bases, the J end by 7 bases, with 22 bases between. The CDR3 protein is CASSFGSTTGQSGYTF. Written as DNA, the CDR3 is TGTGCCAGCAGTTTCGGATCAACCACCGGACAGTCTGGCTACACCTTC.

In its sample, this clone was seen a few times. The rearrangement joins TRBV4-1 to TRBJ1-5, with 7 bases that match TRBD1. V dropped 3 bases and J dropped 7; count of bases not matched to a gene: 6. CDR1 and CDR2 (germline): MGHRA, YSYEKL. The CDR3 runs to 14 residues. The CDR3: CASSHPDRAQPQHF. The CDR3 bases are TGCGCCAGCAGCCACCCCGACAGGGCCCAGCCCCAGCATTTT.

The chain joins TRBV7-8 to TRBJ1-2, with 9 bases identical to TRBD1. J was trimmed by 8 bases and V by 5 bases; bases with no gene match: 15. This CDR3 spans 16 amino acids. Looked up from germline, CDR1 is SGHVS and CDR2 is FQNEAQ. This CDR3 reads CASSARPTGGFSGYTF. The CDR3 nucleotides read TGTGCCAGCAGCGCCCGCCCGACAGGGGGGTTTTCGGGCTACACCTTC.

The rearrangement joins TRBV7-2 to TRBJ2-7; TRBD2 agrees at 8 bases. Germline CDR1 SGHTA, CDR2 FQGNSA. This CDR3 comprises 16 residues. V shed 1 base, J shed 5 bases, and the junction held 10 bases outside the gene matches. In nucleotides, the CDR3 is TGTGCCAGCAGCTTAGATAAAACGGGAGGGCCCGACGAGCAGTACTTC. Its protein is CASSLDKTGGPDEQYF.

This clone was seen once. The DNA for the CDR3 is TGTGCCAGTAATCTGGACAGGGCCGGCACTGAAGCTTTCTTT. This gives the protein CASNLDRAGTEAFF. The J gene is TRBJ1-1, the V gene TRBV19; TRBD1 agrees at 8 bases. The germline V gene encodes CDR1 LNHDA and CDR2 SQIVND (reference sequence). J lost 4 bases, V lost 7 bases, and 8 bases had no gene match. This CDR3 has 14 residues.

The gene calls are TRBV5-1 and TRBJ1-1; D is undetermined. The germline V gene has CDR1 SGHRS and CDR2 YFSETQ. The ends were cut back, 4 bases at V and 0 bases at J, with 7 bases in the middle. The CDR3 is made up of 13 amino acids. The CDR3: CASSASVNTEAFF. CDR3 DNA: TGCGCCAGCAGCGCCTCAGTGAACACTGAAGCTTTCTTT.

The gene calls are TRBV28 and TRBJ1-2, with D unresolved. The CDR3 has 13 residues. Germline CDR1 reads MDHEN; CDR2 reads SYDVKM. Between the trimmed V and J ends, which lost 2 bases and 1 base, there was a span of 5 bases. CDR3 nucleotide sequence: TGTGCCAGCAGTTTAAAATATAACTATGGCTACACCTTC. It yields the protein CASSLKYNYGYTF.

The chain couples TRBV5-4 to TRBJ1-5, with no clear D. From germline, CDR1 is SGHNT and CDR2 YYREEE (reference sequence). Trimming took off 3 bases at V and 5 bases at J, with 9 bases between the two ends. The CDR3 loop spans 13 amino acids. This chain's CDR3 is CASSSSPDQPQHF. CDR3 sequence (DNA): TGTGCCAGCAGCTCTAGCCCAGATCAGCCCCAGCATTTT.

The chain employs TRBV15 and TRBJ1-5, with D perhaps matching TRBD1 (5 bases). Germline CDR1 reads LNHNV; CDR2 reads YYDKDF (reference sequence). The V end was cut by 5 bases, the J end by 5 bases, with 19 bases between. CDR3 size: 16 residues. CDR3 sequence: CATSGESGRVYQPQHF. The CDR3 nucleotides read TGTGCCACCAGCGGGGAATCAGGGAGGGTATATCAGCCCCAGCATTTT.

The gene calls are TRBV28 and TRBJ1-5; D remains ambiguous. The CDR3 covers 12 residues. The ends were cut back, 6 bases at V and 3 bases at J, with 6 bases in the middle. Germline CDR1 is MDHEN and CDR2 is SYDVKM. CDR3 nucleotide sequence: TGTGCCAGCAGGACATCCAATCAGCCCCAGCATTTT. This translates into CASRTSNQPQHF.

CDR3 DNA: TGCGCCAGCAGCCGAGGGACAGGGGGCACGGTCAACACTGAAGCTTTCTTT. Translation: CASSRGTGGTVNTEAFF. The chain employs TRBV4-3 and TRBJ1-1; 12 bases match TRBD1. The CDR3 covers 17 residues. Germline values: CDR1 LGHNA, CDR2 YSLEER. V lost 4 bases to trimming and J lost 2 bases; unmatched junction nucleotides: 8.

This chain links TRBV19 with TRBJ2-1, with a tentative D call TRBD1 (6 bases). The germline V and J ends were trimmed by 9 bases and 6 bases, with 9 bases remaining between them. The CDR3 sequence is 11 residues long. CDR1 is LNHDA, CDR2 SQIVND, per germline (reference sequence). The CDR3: CARGGCNEQFF. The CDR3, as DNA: TGTGCCAGAGGGGGTTGCAATGAGCAGTTCTTC.

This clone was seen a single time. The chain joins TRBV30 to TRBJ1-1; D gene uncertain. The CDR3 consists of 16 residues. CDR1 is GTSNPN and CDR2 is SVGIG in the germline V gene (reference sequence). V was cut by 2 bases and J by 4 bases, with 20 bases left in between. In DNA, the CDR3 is TGTGCCTGGAGTTTTGGAGGAAGTACCGGGCGCACTGAAGCTTTCTTT. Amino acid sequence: CAWSFGGSTGRTEAFF.

This chain's CDR3 is CASGLNYGYTF. CDR3 nucleotide sequence: TGTGCCAGTGGCCTGAACTATGGCTACACCTTC. This sequence joins TRBV19 and TRBJ1-2, with D unclear. CDR1 LNHDA and CDR2 SQIVND come from the germline V gene (reference sequence). The CDR3 runs to 11 residues. Trimming removed 8 bases at V and 2 bases at J, with 6 bases between.

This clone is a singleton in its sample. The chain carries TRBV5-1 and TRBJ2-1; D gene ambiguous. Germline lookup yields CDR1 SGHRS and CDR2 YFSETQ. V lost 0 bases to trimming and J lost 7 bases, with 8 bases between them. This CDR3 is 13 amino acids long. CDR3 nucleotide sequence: TGCGCCAGCAGCTTGGAATTGGCAAATGAGCAGTTCTTC. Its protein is CASSLELANEQFF.